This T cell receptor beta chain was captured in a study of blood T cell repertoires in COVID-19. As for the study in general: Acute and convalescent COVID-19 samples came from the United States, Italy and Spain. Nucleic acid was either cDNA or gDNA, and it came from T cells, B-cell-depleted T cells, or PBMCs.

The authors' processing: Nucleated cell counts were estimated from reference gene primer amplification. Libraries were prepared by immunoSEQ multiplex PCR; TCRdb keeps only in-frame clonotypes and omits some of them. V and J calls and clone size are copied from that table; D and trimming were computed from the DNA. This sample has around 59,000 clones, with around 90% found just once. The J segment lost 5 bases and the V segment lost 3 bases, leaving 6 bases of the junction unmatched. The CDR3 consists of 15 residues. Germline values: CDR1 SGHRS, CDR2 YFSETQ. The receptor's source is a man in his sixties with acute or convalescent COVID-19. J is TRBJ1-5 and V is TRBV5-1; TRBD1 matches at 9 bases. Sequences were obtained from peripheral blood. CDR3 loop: CASSSGGQGHQPQHF. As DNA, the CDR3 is TGCGCCAGCAGCTCCGGTGGACAGGGGCATCAGCCCCAGCATTTT.